Listed below are T cell receptor beta chains from one sample, sequenced in a study of blood T cell repertoires in COVID-19. The repertoire was sequenced with immunoSEQ multiplex PCR; TCRdb's copy has only in-frame clones and lacks some. The table lists around 300,000 clones, around 90% of them singletons, with about 2.3% in the top ten. Sequenced input: peripheral blood. These receptors originate from a man aged 18 to 30 with active or convalescent COVID-19. Each CDR3 is given with its conserved first and last residue. A D gene is named only where the DNA matches it firmly. Clone size is not always given. Where it is, it says once, few, many or a class for expanded clones.

V gene	D gene	J gene	clone size	CDR3 DNA	CDR3 protein
TRBV16	-	TRBJ1-5	-	TGTGCCAGCAGCCAATCCCTCGGCAGGGGAGTAAGTCAGCCCCAGCATTTT	CASSQSLGRGVSQPQHF
TRBV11-2	-	TRBJ1-4	-	TGTGCCAGCAGCCTCTGGCAGGGGACTAATGAAAAACTGTTTTTT	CASSLWQGTNEKLFF
TRBV5-1	TRBD2	TRBJ2-5	-	TGCGCCAGCAGCGTAGAAACTAGCGGGCAAGAGACCCAGTACTTC	CASSVETSGQETQYF
TRBV21-1	-	TRBJ2-7	-	TGTGCCAGCAGCAAGCCCGTTGGGCACGAGTCGGGAGGGGACAGGGTCTCCTACGAGCAGTACTTC	CASSKPVGHESGGDRVSYEQYF
TRBV4-3	-	TRBJ2-3	once	TGCGCCAGCAGCCAAGACCCCAACACAGATACGCAGTATTTT	CASSQDPNTDTQYF
TRBV27	-	TRBJ1-6	-	TGTGCCAGCAGTTCTCCGTCGGGGAATTCACCCCTCCACTTT	CASSSPSGNSPLHF
TRBV11-3	TRBD2	TRBJ2-1	-	TGTGCCAGCAGCTTCGGCGGGAGCTCCTACAATGAGCAGTTCTTC	CASSFGGSSYNEQFF
TRBV7-6	TRBD2	TRBJ2-7	-	TGTGCCAGCAGCCCGCGGACTAGCAGCACTTACGAGCAGTACTTC	CASSPRTSSTYEQYF
TRBV19	TRBD1	TRBJ2-5	once	TGTGCCAGCGGACAGGGGAATTGGGAGACCCAGTACTTC	CASGQGNWETQYF
TRBV11-2	TRBD2	TRBJ2-1	-	TGTGCCAGCAGCCGACTAGCGGGAGGGAATGAGCAGTTCTTC	CASSRLAGGNEQFF
TRBV6-6	-	TRBJ2-5	-	TGTGCCAGCAGTCCACACCGACTGGCGGGGAAACAAGAGACCCAGTACTTC	CASSPHRLAGKQETQYF
TRBV19	TRBD2	TRBJ2-7	-	TGTGCCAGTAGTTCGGGACTATCATACTACGAGCAGTACTTC	CASSSGLSYYEQYF
TRBV3-1/TRBV3-2	TRBD1	TRBJ1-1	-	TGTGCCAGCAGCCAAGATAGTTTCGGACAGGGTCTAGCTTTCTTT	CASSQDSFGQGLAFF
TRBV29-1	-	TRBJ2-3	-	TGCAGCGTTGATCCTAGCTCAGATACGCAGTATTTT	CSVDPSSDTQYF
TRBV10-3	TRBD1	TRBJ1-1	-	TGTGCCATCAGTGAACAGGGGACTGAAGCTTTCTTT	CAISEQGTEAFF
TRBV11-2	-	TRBJ1-1	once	TGTGCCAGCAGCTTAGACGCTAATACTGAAGCTTTCTTT	CASSLDANTEAFF
TRBV7-9	-	TRBJ1-1	few	TGTGCCAGCAGCTCAGGGGCTCTCACTGAAGCTTTCTTT	CASSSGALTEAFF
TRBV6-1	TRBD2	TRBJ2-7	-	TGTGCCAGCAGTGAAAAGGTCGGACTAGCGGGAGTCTCGTACGAGCAGTACTTC	CASSEKVGLAGVSYEQYF
TRBV27	TRBD2	TRBJ2-7	-	TGTGCCAGCAGTTTTCTCTCAACAGGGACTAGCGTAATAGAGCAGTACTTC	CASSFLSTGTSVIEQYF
TRBV28	-	TRBJ2-1	-	TGTGCCAGCAGTTTTTTCAAAGAGCAGTTCTTC	CASSFFKEQFF
TRBV27	-	TRBJ1-1	-	TGTGCCAGCAGTTTATATTTCCCGGGGATGAACACTGAAGCTTTCTTT	CASSLYFPGMNTEAFF
TRBV10-3	-	TRBJ2-7	-	TGTGCCATCAGTGAGTCGACGCGGTATAAGAACGAGCAGTACTTC	CAISESTRYKNEQYF
TRBV6-6	-	TRBJ1-5	-	TGTGCCAGCAGTACGACAGGCTATAGCAATCAGCCCCAGCATTTT	CASSTTGYSNQPQHF
TRBV18	TRBD1	TRBJ1-2	-	TGTGCCAGCTCACCTTTAGACAGGGACAACTATGGCTACACCTTC	CASSPLDRDNYGYTF
TRBV6-5	-	TRBJ1-1	once	TGTGCCACCCCCCGCGAGGTGAACACTGAAGCTTTCTTT	CATPREVNTEAFF
TRBV10-3	TRBD1	TRBJ1-2	-	TGTGCCATCAGTAGCCAGACAGGGAACGTCTATGGCTACACCTTC	CAISSQTGNVYGYTF
TRBV2	-	TRBJ2-3	-	TGTGCCAGCAGTGAACAAGAGATTCACACAGATACGCAGTATTTT	CASSEQEIHTDTQYF
TRBV27	TRBD1	TRBJ1-2	-	TGTGCCAGCAGCCCAGGGGGCAATGGCTACACCTTC	CASSPGGNGYTF
TRBV29-1	TRBD1	TRBJ1-4	-	TGCAGCGTAATGGGACAGAGTAATGAAAAACTGTTTTTT	CSVMGQSNEKLFF
TRBV28	-	TRBJ2-2	-	TGTGCCAGCAGTCCACATGGCCAGGGAAAGGACACCGGGGAGCTGTTTTTT	CASSPHGQGKDTGELFF
TRBV21-1	-	TRBJ2-7	-	TGTGCCAGCAGCAAAAACATTCCGCTCTTTTGGGGCGCATTCGAGCAGTACTTC	CASSKNIPLFWGAFEQYF
TRBV27	TRBD1	TRBJ2-1	-	TGTGCCAGCAGACCAACAGGGGGCGGTGAGAATGAGCAGTTCTTC	CASRPTGGGENEQFF